Listed here are 29 T cell receptor beta chains from one sample, sequenced in a study of CD8 T cells in ankylosing spondylitis. Antigen specificity for these receptors is unknown. MiXCR was run by TCRdb on the 5' RACE reads, yielding one entry per CDR3 protein. The table records 470,000 or so distinct CDR3 sequences, roughly 26% of them present only once. Findings and caveats of the study: In ankylosing spondylitis blood, a motif of about eight highly homologous TCR beta variants appeared characteristic.

Sequencing used blood, either unsorted or a sorted T cell fraction (not recorded which). These receptors were taken from a male donor with ankylosing spondylitis.

This clonotype was counted between two and nine times. The V gene is TRBV4-2, the J gene TRBJ2-1, with 8 positions matching TRBD1. CDR1 and CDR2 (germline): LGHNA, YNFKEQ. J lost 10 bases, V lost 1 base, and 9 bases had no gene match. The CDR3 spans 15 residues. The CDR3 region has the DNA TGTGCCAGCAGCCAAGCCCTGACAGGGGAGCACGAGCAGTTCTTC. This encodes CASSQALTGEHEQFF.

The chain couples TRBV5-1 to TRBJ1-5; tentatively, D is TRBD1 (5 bases). The germline V and J ends were trimmed by 4 bases and 4 bases, with 15 bases remaining between them. The V gene's germline CDR1 is SGHRS and CDR2 YFSETQ. There are 15 residues in the CDR3. As DNA, the CDR3 is TGCGCCAGCAGCCAGGGACCAGAGGGAAATCAGCCCCAGCATTTT. Translated: CASSQGPEGNQPQHF.

The V gene is TRBV25-1, the J gene TRBJ2-1; D is unclear. CDR3 length: 11 amino acids. The V gene lost 3 bases and the J gene lost 10 bases, with 7 bases spanning the gap. Germline V lookup: CDR1 MGHDK, CDR2 SYGVNS. CDR3 bases: TGTGCCAGCAGTGACTCCGGCGAGCAGTTCTTC. It yields the protein CASSDSGEQFF.

The genes are TRBV7-9 and TRBJ2-1; either TRBD1 or TRBD2 may fit D (5 bases each). Germline CDR1 is SEHNR and CDR2 is FQNEAQ (reference sequence). V was cut by 1 base and J by 3 bases, with 13 bases left in between. The CDR3 loop spans 16 amino acids. CDR3 protein: CASSLGVGGGYNEQFF. The DNA of the CDR3 is TGTGCCAGCAGCTTAGGCGTCGGTGGGGGCTACAATGAGCAGTTCTTC.

This clonotype was seen many times. The CDR3 here is CASSQISGELFF. DNA of the CDR3: TGTGCCAGCAGTCAAATTTCCGGGGAGCTGTTTTTT. The gene calls are TRBV12-3 or TRBV12-4 and TRBJ2-2, with D uncertain. Trimming pared 5 bases from V and 6 bases from J, leaving 7 bases between. The CDR3 totals 12 residues.

The chain carries TRBV28 and TRBJ2-3; weak D call: TRBD1 (6 bases). CDR1 is MDHEN, CDR2 SYDVKM, per germline. The V end was cut by 7 bases, the J end by 2 bases, with 7 bases between. This CDR3 spans 12 amino acids. The DNA of the CDR3 is TGTGCCAGCAAGGGGGACACAGATACGCAGTATTTT. This gives the protein CASKGDTDTQYF.

The gene calls are TRBV7-9 and TRBJ2-1; tentatively, D is TRBD1 (5 bases). CDR3 length equals 12 residues. V lost 7 bases, J lost 4 bases, and 8 bases lay in between. Germline loops: CDR1 SEHNR, CDR2 FQNEAQ (reference sequence). Here the CDR3 reads CASTGSYNEQFF. The CDR3 nucleotides are TGTGCCAGCACAGGGTCATACAATGAGCAGTTCTTC.

This clonotype was counted many times. The chain combines TRBV20-1 with TRBJ2-1; possibly TRBD2 for D (5 bases). Trimming left V 4 bases short and J 5 bases short, with 12 bases between. Germline V lookup: CDR1 DFQATT, CDR2 SNEGSKA (reference sequence). This CDR3 has 13 amino acids. The CDR3 protein is CSATGSVNNEQFF. In nucleotides, the CDR3 is TGCAGTGCTACGGGTAGCGTCAACAATGAGCAGTTCTTC.

This clonotype was seen only a few times. The DNA of the CDR3 is TGCAGTGCCCGACCGGGACAGGGCATGGATGGCTACACCTTC. Translating it yields CSARPGQGMDGYTF. The chain has TRBV20-1 and TRBJ1-2; TRBD1 matches at 9 bases. CDR1 and CDR2 from the germline V gene are DFQATT and SNEGSKA (reference sequence). CDR3 length equals 14 residues. The junction had 11 bases not matched to a gene; V was cut back by 6 bases and J by 6 bases.

The sample holds a few counts of this clonotype. The genes are TRBV5-1 and TRBJ2-1; tentatively, D is TRBD2 (5 bases). Germline V gene data show CDR1 as SGHRS and CDR2 as YFSETQ. V lost 4 bases, J lost 5 bases, and 16 bases lay in between. There are 15 residues in the CDR3. The CDR3 DNA follows: TGCGCCAGCAGCCCGATGGCGGCCGGGGACAATGAGCAGTTCTTC. It codes for CASSPMAAGDNEQFF. The variable domain in full, with the rest retrieved from reference TRBV5-1 and TRBJ2-1, is KAGVTQTPRYLIKTRGQQVTLSCSPISGHRSVSWYQQTPGQGLQFLFEYFSETQRNKGNFPGRFSGRQFSNSRSEMNVSTLELGDSALYLCASSPMAAGDNEQFFGPGTRLTVL.

The sample holds many counts of this clonotype. The chain couples TRBV5-1 to TRBJ2-5; TRBD2 agrees at 10 bases. V shed 4 bases, J shed 2 bases, and the junction held 5 bases outside the gene matches. The CDR3 runs to 15 residues. Germline CDR1 is SGHRS and CDR2 is YFSETQ. CDR3 residues: CASSTGTSEQETQYF. Written as DNA, the CDR3 is TGCGCCAGCAGCACCGGGACTAGCGAGCAAGAGACCCAGTACTTC.

The CDR3 sequence: CASSPPPGGLSYNEQFF. For the CDR3, the DNA is TGTGCCAGCAGCCCCCCCCCCGGCGGGCTCTCCTACAATGAGCAGTTCTTC. The V call is TRBV9, the J call TRBJ2-1, with D perhaps matching TRBD2 (5 bases). The CDR3 is made up of 17 amino acids. The germline CDR1 and CDR2 sequences are SGDLS and YYNGEE. The germline V and J ends were trimmed by 4 bases and 0 bases, with 17 bases remaining between them.

CDR3 DNA: TGTGCCAGTAGTATAGTAAGAGGGAATCAGCCCCAGCATTTT. This sequence encodes CASSIVRGNQPQHF. This chain links TRBV19 with TRBJ1-5; D unresolved. Deletions cut 1 base from V and 4 bases from J, with 8 bases between. The CDR3 length is 14 residues. Germline assignment: CDR1 LNHDA and CDR2 SQIVND (reference sequence). Full variable domain (remainder filled in from reference TRBV19 and TRBJ1-5): DGGITQSPKYLFRKEGQNVTLSCEQNLNHDAMYWYRQDPGQGLRLIYYSQIVNDFQKGDIAEGYSVSREKKESFPLTVTSAQKNPTAFYLCASSIVRGNQPQHFGDGTRLSIL.

This clonotype came up many times. The rearrangement uses TRBV3-1 and TRBJ1-2; TRBD1 matches 8 bases. The germline V gene encodes CDR1 LGHDT and CDR2 YNNKEL (reference sequence). CDR3 length: 13 residues. V was clipped by 1 base and J by 5 bases; unmatched bases: 0. CDR3 in amino acids: CASSQGTGYGYTF. In DNA form, the CDR3 reads TGTGCCAGCAGCCAAGGGACAGGGTATGGCTACACCTTC. The full variable domain, rest sourced from reference TRBV3-1 and TRBJ1-2, is DTAVSQTPKYLVTQMGNDKSIKCEQNLGHDTMYWYKQDSKKFLKIMFSYNNKELIINETVPNRFSPKSPDKAHLNLHINSLELGDSAVYFCASSQGTGYGYTFGSGTRLTVV.

This chain uses TRBV20-1 with TRBJ2-1, with 8 bases aligning to TRBD2. This CDR3 is built from 16 residues. The V gene end was trimmed by 0 bases and the J gene end by 5 bases; junction bases not matched to a gene: 9. Germline CDR1 DFQATT, CDR2 SNEGSKA (reference sequence). CDR3 DNA: TGCAGTGCTAGAGATCTTGAGGCGGGAGGACACAATGAGCAGTTCTTC. Amino acids: CSARDLEAGGHNEQFF.

This clonotype has more than one count but fewer than ten. The V and J genes are TRBV5-6 and TRBJ2-2; 11 nucleotides line up with TRBD1. The CDR3 extends over 17 amino acids. Losses at the gene ends were 0 bases for V and 3 bases for J; bases not matched to a gene: 4. Germline assignment: CDR1 SGHDT and CDR2 YYEEEE. CDR3 amino acids: CASSLADRGQDTGELFF. In DNA, the CDR3 is TGTGCCAGCAGCTTGGCGGACAGGGGGCAGGACACCGGGGAGCTGTTTTTT.

This clonotype has only a few counts. This chain joins TRBV5-1 and TRBJ2-7; 8 positions agree with TRBD1. The length of the CDR3 is 15 residues. Germline V gene lookup returns CDR1 SGHRS and CDR2 YFSETQ. Trimming at V came to 4 bases and at J to 5 bases, leaving 11 bases not matched to a gene. The CDR3 DNA reads as TGCGCCAGCAGCCAAGGACAGGGAAGGTTCCACGAGCAGTACTTC. Translated: CASSQGQGRFHEQYF.

The rearrangement uses TRBV3-1 and TRBJ2-1; no clear D gene. Germline V gives CDR1 LGHDT, CDR2 YNNKEL (reference sequence). The V gene lost 4 bases and the J gene lost 9 bases, with 19 bases spanning the gap. This CDR3 has 15 residues. CDR3 region: CASSPGRLGDSEQFF. DNA of the CDR3: TGTGCCAGCAGCCCCGGGCGACTTGGCGATAGTGAGCAGTTCTTC.

The chain has TRBV7-2 and TRBJ2-3; 8 bases are a match to TRBD2. The germline gives CDR1 SGHTA, CDR2 FQGNSA. The CDR3 contains 15 residues. With V trimmed by 3 bases and J by 5 bases, 7 bases remained unmatched. The DNA for the CDR3 is TGTGCCAGCAGCTTCACTAGCGGCCTTAAAGATACGCAGTATTTT. Protein product: CASSFTSGLKDTQYF.

In its sample, this clonotype was seen a few times. The rearrangement uses TRBV18 and TRBJ1-4; D uncertain. The CDR3 is made up of 12 amino acids. Germline CDR1 is KGHSH and CDR2 is LQKENI. V lost 0 bases, J lost 8 bases, and 4 bases lay in between. Here the CDR3 reads CASSPPQEKLFF. In nucleotides, the CDR3 is TGTGCCAGCTCACCACCGCAGGAAAAACTGTTTTTT. Combining the CDR3 with reference TRBV18 and TRBJ1-4 gives the whole variable domain NAGVMQNPRHLVRRRGQEARLRCSPMKGHSHVYWYRQLPEEGLKFMVYLQKENIIDESGMPKERFSAEFPKEGPSILRIQQVVRGDSAAYFCASSPPQEKLFFGSGTQLSVL.

This chain uses TRBV12-3 or TRBV12-4 with TRBJ2-7; perhaps TRBD2 as D (5 bases). Trimming pared 5 bases from V and 2 bases from J, leaving 13 bases between. The CDR3 has 14 residues. CDR3 DNA sequence: TGTGCCAGCAGTGCTAGCCGTATAGCCTACGAGCAGTACTTC. Its translation is CASSASRIAYEQYF.

The table lists this clonotype with a few counts. The genes are TRBV5-1 and TRBJ1-5; maybe TRBD1 (5 bases). The CDR3 extends over 14 amino acids. The germline CDR1 and CDR2 sequences are SGHRS and YFSETQ. V dropped 0 bases and J dropped 5 bases, with 9 bases sitting between them. The DNA for the CDR3 is TGCGCCAGCAGCTTGGACGGGGCCTATCAGCCCCAGCATTTT. Amino acids: CASSLDGAYQPQHF.

This clonotype was seen a handful of times. The chain links TRBV29-1 to TRBJ2-5; 10 bases line up with TRBD2. In germline, CDR1 is SQVTM, CDR2 ANQGSEA. This CDR3 comprises 12 residues. The ends lost 6 bases at V and 2 bases at J; junction bases unmatched: 0. The CDR3 coding sequence is TGCAGCGTGACTAGCGGGCAAGAGACCCAGTACTTC. It translates to CSVTSGQETQYF.

CDR3 nucleotide sequence: TGTGCCAGCAGCGCTATGCCAGGAACCAAGGGTGAAAAACTGTTTTTT. Residues: CASSAMPGTKGEKLFF. The V and J genes are TRBV7-8 and TRBJ1-4; D gene ambiguous. The V gene lost 5 bases and the J gene lost 7 bases, with 20 bases spanning the gap. The germline gives CDR1 SGHVS, CDR2 FQNEAQ. This CDR3 comprises 16 residues.

The rearrangement links TRBV6-1 to TRBJ2-7; 9 bases are a match to TRBD1. The CDR3 consists of 13 residues. Germline CDR1 and CDR2: MNHNS and SASEGT. The junction had 5 bases not matched to a gene; V was cut back by 4 bases and J by 7 bases. CDR3 loop: CASSVDRGREQYV. In DNA, the CDR3 is TGTGCCAGCAGTGTTGACAGGGGGAGGGAGCAGTACGTC.

The genes are TRBV20-1 and TRBJ1-2, with 7 nucleotides matching TRBD1. This CDR3 is built from 17 residues. Germline CDR1 is DFQATT and CDR2 is SNEGSKA (reference sequence). V shed 0 bases and J 2 bases; nucleotides not matched to a gene: 12. The CDR3 sequence is CSARDPDRAGGNYGYTF. The CDR3 coding sequence is TGCAGTGCTAGAGACCCAGACAGGGCGGGAGGGAACTATGGCTACACCTTC.

The chain is built from TRBV3-1 and TRBJ2-2; D is perhaps TRBD2 (6 bases). V was pared by 4 bases and J by 0 bases, with 12 bases between. Germline CDR1 reads LGHDT; CDR2 reads YNNKEL (reference sequence). This CDR3 is 16 amino acids long. The CDR3 region is CASSPEGGSNTGELFF. CDR3 nucleotide sequence: TGTGCCAGCAGCCCGGAGGGAGGCTCGAACACCGGGGAGCTGTTTTTT.

The chain couples TRBV20-1 to TRBJ2-5, with 9 bases fitting TRBD2. Germline V gene data show CDR1 as DFQATT and CDR2 as SNEGSKA (reference sequence). This CDR3 contains 14 residues. The DNA of the CDR3 is TGCAGCCTAAAGGCGGGAGGGTACCAAGAGACCCAGTACTTC. This gives the protein CSLKAGGYQETQYF.

This clonotype was counted between two and nine times. The chain employs TRBV3-1 and TRBJ2-2, with 8 positions matching TRBD2. V lost 0 bases, J lost 4 bases, and 4 bases stayed unmatched. Germline V gene sequence: CDR1 LGHDT, CDR2 YNNKEL (reference sequence). The CDR3 spans 16 residues. CDR3 residues: CASSQDPAGVTGELFF. In DNA form, the CDR3 reads TGTGCCAGCAGCCAAGATCCAGCGGGAGTCACCGGGGAGCTGTTTTTT.